Listed below are T cell receptor beta chains from one sample, sequenced in a study of brain T cells in children with intractable seizures. Clones were sequenced by immunoSEQ multiplex PCR, and TCRdb holds only the in-frame ones, with some missing. The sample consists of 300,000 to 400,000 clones, approximately 93% of them appearing once. The source was peripheral blood, collected 4 to 5 months after surgery. These receptors were collected from a boy under two years old with tuberous sclerosis and intractable seizures. Both conserved end residues are part of each CDR3.

V	J	CDR3
TRBV21-1	TRBJ1-1	CASSKTLQAFF
TRBV12-3/TRBV12-4	TRBJ2-7	CASSLGSEQYF
TRBV7-9	TRBJ2-7	CASSPASLAGARYEQYF
TRBV30	TRBJ1-6	CAWAQRADSPLHF
TRBV11-2	TRBJ2-3	CASSFTGTLGHTQYF
TRBV18	TRBJ2-1	CASSRGAGGYYNEQFF
TRBV6-5	TRBJ2-7	CASSYNEAVLYEQYF
TRBV11-2	TRBJ2-7	CASSLDRGNEQYF
TRBV6-1	TRBJ2-5	CASSVLRGGPNQETQYF
TRBV12-3/TRBV12-4	TRBJ1-1	CASSYELGTEAFF